The 25 T cell receptor beta chains listed next were all sequenced from one sample in a study of cytomegalovirus exposure and HLA in healthy donors. Amplification used 60 Vbeta primers and 13 Jbeta primers. TCRdb keeps only in-frame clones here, not all; method: immunoSEQ multiplex PCR. The top ten hold about 12% of the sample, which has over 40,000 clones, roughly 64% seen once. What was sequenced was PBMCs. The receptors come from a man between 60 and 75 years old in good health and CMV-seropositive.

J is TRBJ1-2 and V is TRBV28; no clear D gene. From germline, CDR1 is MDHEN and CDR2 SYDVKM. The CDR3 runs 12 residues. The CDR3: CAEGSAYYGYTF. In DNA form, the CDR3 reads TGTGCGGAGGGTTCGGCGTACTATGGCTACACCTTC.

The rearrangement joins TRBV6-1 to TRBJ1-2; tentatively, D is TRBD1 (5 bases). The V end lost 4 bases, the J end lost 4 bases, and 10 bases lay between the germline ends. The CDR3 has 13 residues. Germline CDR1 and CDR2: MNHNS and SASEGT. The DNA for the CDR3 is TGTGCCAGCAGTGGTTCAGGGCTCTATGGCTACACCTTC. It codes for CASSGSGLYGYTF.

V is TRBV10-3 and J is TRBJ2-3, with TRBD2 as a possible D gene (5 bases). Per the germline V gene, CDR1 is ENHRY and CDR2 is SYGVKD. The V and J ends lost 3 bases and 0 bases respectively, with 16 bases between them. The CDR3 is 17 amino acids. The CDR3 coding sequence is TGTGCCATCAGTGACCAGTATGGGAGAGGGAGCACAGATACGCAGTATTTT. It translates to CAISDQYGRGSTDTQYF.

The gene calls are TRBV19 and TRBJ2-4; 9 bases are shared with TRBD1. The CDR3 contains 14 residues. The germline CDR1 and CDR2 sequences are LNHDA and SQIVND (reference sequence). The V gene end was trimmed by 7 bases and the J gene end by 6 bases; junction bases not matched to a gene: 7. The CDR3 spells CASKVQGAANIQYF. CDR3 in DNA: TGTGCCAGTAAAGTACAGGGGGCGGCAAACATTCAGTACTTC.

The chain couples TRBV5-4 to TRBJ2-1; D perhaps matches TRBD1 (5 bases). This CDR3 contains 15 residues. Between the trimmed V and J ends, which lost 0 bases and 3 bases, there was a span of 10 bases. Germline CDR1 is SGHNT and CDR2 is YYREEE (reference sequence). CDR3 coding DNA: TGTGCCAGCAGCTTGGGGCAGGGTAGCTACAATGAGCAGTTCTTC. Its protein is CASSLGQGSYNEQFF.

The chain couples TRBV10-3 to TRBJ1-2; unclear D gene. V lost 0 bases to trimming and J lost 2 bases, with 7 bases between them. The germline gives CDR1 ENHRY, CDR2 SYGVKD. The CDR3 sequence is 14 residues long. The CDR3 region has the DNA TGTGCCATCAGTGAGTCAAGACTAAACTATGGCTACACCTTC. It is translated as CAISESRLNYGYTF.

This chain joins TRBV28 and TRBJ2-6; perhaps TRBD2 as D (6 bases). Trimming removed 6 bases from V and 2 bases from J, with 17 bases in between. Germline CDR1 and CDR2: MDHEN and SYDVKM. The CDR3 is 17 residues long. The CDR3 DNA sequence: TGTGCCAGCAGAGGAGGGCTCCGCCTAACTGGGGCCAACGTCCTGACTTTC. Encoded protein: CASRGGLRLTGANVLTF.

This clone showed up just a few times. The chain combines TRBV7-3 with TRBJ2-1; D gene ambiguous. V lost 5 bases and J 8 bases, leaving 13 bases between the germline ends. The length of the CDR3 is 13 residues. Germline V gene data show CDR1 as SGHTA and CDR2 as FQGTGA. The CDR3 DNA reads TGTGCCAGCAGCACCATCCCAGGCGATGAGCAGTTCTTC. Residues: CASSTIPGDEQFF.

This chain uses TRBV6-1 with TRBJ1-4; unclear D gene. The germline V gene encodes CDR1 MNHNS and CDR2 SASEGT. V was clipped by 3 bases and J by 0 bases, with 8 bases between them. The length of the CDR3 is 15 residues. The CDR3 DNA follows: TGTGCCAGCAGTGAGTTGACTGCAACTAATGAAAAACTGTTTTTT. Its translation: CASSELTATNEKLFF.

V gene TRBV27 combines with J gene TRBJ2-1, with D perhaps TRBD1 (6 bases). The CDR3 loop spans 16 amino acids. The germline V and J ends were trimmed by 5 bases and 2 bases, with 16 bases remaining between them. Per germline, CDR1 MNHEY and CDR2 SMNVEV (reference sequence). CDR3 residues: CASSPNLGDTYNEQFF. CDR3 nucleotides: TGTGCCAGCAGTCCGAACCTCGGGGACACCTACAATGAGCAGTTCTTC.

A few counts support this clone. The V gene is TRBV4-1, the J gene TRBJ1-2; TRBD1 matches at 8 bases. The CDR3 spans 16 residues. V shed 0 bases and J 4 bases; nucleotides not matched to a gene: 7. CDR1 is MGHRA and CDR2 is YSYEKL in the germline V gene. The CDR3 loop reads CASSQDSGQVFYGYTF. The CDR3 region has the DNA TGCGCCAGCAGCCAAGATTCGGGACAGGTTTTCTATGGCTACACCTTC.

This clone was seen only a few times. The genes are TRBV10-3 and TRBJ2-2; possible D gene TRBD1, 5 bases. Trimming took 3 bases from V and 4 from J, leaving 9 bases between them. Germline CDR1 reads ENHRY; CDR2 reads SYGVKD. This CDR3 is built from 14 residues. The CDR3 DNA sequence: TGTGCCATCAGTGATGGGGCAGCCACCGGGGAGCTGTTTTTT. Amino acids: CAISDGAATGELFF.

This clone was detected only a few times. The rearrangement uses TRBV7-2 and TRBJ2-4; 8 nucleotides agree with TRBD1. This CDR3 spans 15 amino acids. Germline CDR1 is SGHTA and CDR2 is FQGNSA. J gave up 10 bases and V 4 bases, and 12 bases lay outside the gene matches. CDR3 sequence: CASSSGQAYHGIQYF. Written as DNA, the CDR3 is TGTGCCAGCAGCTCGGGACAGGCGTATCATGGGATTCAGTACTTC.

The J gene is TRBJ1-5, the V gene TRBV19; D is ambiguous. V shed 5 bases and J shed 8 bases, with 10 bases lying between them. Per the germline V gene, CDR1 is LNHDA and CDR2 is SQIVND (reference sequence). The length of the CDR3 is 12 residues. The CDR3 loop is CASSPREEPQHF. The CDR3 coding sequence is TGTGCCAGTAGTCCCCGGGAGGAGCCCCAGCATTTT.

This clone has more than one count but fewer than ten. The chain has TRBV10-3 and TRBJ2-7; 7 bases map to TRBD1. The CDR3 has 13 amino acids. The ends lost 3 bases at V and 3 bases at J; junction bases unmatched: 2. Germline assignment: CDR1 ENHRY and CDR2 SYGVKD. The CDR3 spells CAISDSGGYEQYF. The CDR3 region has the DNA TGTGCCATCAGTGATTCAGGGGGCTACGAGCAGTACTTC.

The V call is TRBV6-1, the J call TRBJ2-7; possible D gene TRBD2, 5 bases. CDR1 MNHNS and CDR2 SASEGT come from the germline V gene. The V end was cut by 1 base, the J end by 4 bases, with 11 bases between. There are 14 residues in the CDR3. CDR3 in amino acids: CASSEVGRGYEQYF. For the CDR3, the DNA is TGTGCCAGCAGTGAAGTTGGTAGAGGGTACGAGCAGTACTTC.

The sample holds a few counts of this clone. V and J are TRBV15 and TRBJ1-2; 7 bases are a match to TRBD1. This CDR3 is built from 17 residues. The V gene's germline CDR1 is LNHNV and CDR2 YYDKDF (reference sequence). V was clipped by 3 bases and J by 4 bases; unmatched bases: 14. The CDR3 is CATSRGIQGPSSYGYTF. CDR3 nucleotides: TGTGCCACCAGCAGGGGAATACAGGGGCCATCATCCTATGGCTACACCTTC.

In this sample, this clone is medium-sized (0.01 to 0.1%). The chain employs TRBV6-1 and TRBJ2-7, with D maybe TRBD1 (5 bases). The V end lost 11 bases, the J end lost 3 bases, and 11 bases lay between the germline ends. CDR1 and CDR2 (germline): MNHNS, SASEGT. The CDR3 is made up of 11 amino acids. CDR3 coding DNA: TGTGCCGCCAGGGCTCGCTACGAGCAGTACTTC. Translation gives CAARARYEQYF.

The V and J genes are TRBV6-1 and TRBJ2-2; 11 bases match TRBD1. The ends lost 4 bases at V and 4 bases at J; junction bases unmatched: 8. CDR1 MNHNS and CDR2 SASEGT come from the germline V gene. This CDR3 comprises 17 residues. The DNA for the CDR3 is TGTGCCAGCAGTGCAAGGACAGGGGGCAAAGTCACCGGGGAGCTGTTTTTT. Translating it yields CASSARTGGKVTGELFF.

The CDR3 DNA is TGCGCCAGCAGCCCAGGGACAGGGGATACCTACGAGCAGTACTTC. Protein sequence: CASSPGTGDTYEQYF. The chain couples TRBV5-1 to TRBJ2-7; the match to TRBD1 covers 10 bases. V was pared by 4 bases and J by 2 bases, with 6 bases of the junction left unmatched. The CDR3 is made up of 15 amino acids. Germline-derived CDR1 and CDR2 are SGHRS and YFSETQ.

This clone was observed a single time. The chain employs TRBV20-1 and TRBJ1-2; D is undetermined. CDR1 and CDR2 from the germline V gene are DFQATT and SNEGSKA (reference sequence). The length of the CDR3 is 11 residues. The V and J ends lost 6 bases and 8 bases respectively, with 13 bases between them. The CDR3: CSASWGEGYTF. In DNA form, the CDR3 reads TGCAGTGCCTCGTGGGGAGAAGGCTACACCTTC.

This clone has only a few counts. This chain uses TRBV5-1 with TRBJ2-2, with TRBD2 matching 7 bases. J lost 0 bases, V lost 4 bases, and 6 bases had no gene match. This CDR3 comprises 16 residues. Germline V gives CDR1 SGHRS, CDR2 YFSETQ. CDR3 residues: CASSQRAGTNTGELFF. DNA of the CDR3: TGCGCCAGCAGCCAAAGAGCGGGGACGAACACCGGGGAGCTGTTTTTT.

This clone was seen a handful of times. This chain uses TRBV7-9 with TRBJ2-3, with D perhaps matching TRBD2 (7 bases). Trimming took 4 bases from V and 0 from J, leaving 14 bases between them. Germline assignment: CDR1 SEHNR and CDR2 FQNEAQ (reference sequence). The CDR3 is made up of 16 amino acids. The CDR3 bases are TGTGCCAGCAGCTCCTCCGGGGGGCTAAGCACAGATACGCAGTATTTT. Amino acid sequence: CASSSSGGLSTDTQYF.

The rearrangement uses TRBV7-9 and TRBJ2-5; D perhaps matches TRBD1 (6 bases). CDR3 length: 13 residues. The germline V gene has CDR1 SEHNR and CDR2 FQNEAQ (reference sequence). The V and J ends lost 5 bases and 4 bases respectively, with 11 bases between them. DNA for the CDR3: TGTGCCAGCAGCCCCGACAGGAGAGAGACCCAGTACTTC. It encodes CASSPDRRETQYF.

The chain combines TRBV6-5 with TRBJ1-1; D ambiguous. Germline assignment: CDR1 MNHEY and CDR2 SVGAGI. V was cut by 4 bases and J by 4 bases, with 16 bases left in between. The CDR3 length is 15 residues. The CDR3 loop reads CASSLFGVSSTEAFF. The CDR3 DNA follows: TGTGCCAGCAGTTTGTTCGGGGTTTCGAGCACTGAAGCTTTCTTT.